These T cell receptor beta chains were read from a single sample in a study of blood T cell repertoires in COVID-19. Assay: immunoSEQ multiplex PCR; the TCRdb copy retains only in-frame clones and omits some. This table holds some 120,000 clones, over 75% found once. The sequenced sample consisted of peripheral blood. The receptor source for this set is an elderly woman with acute or convalescent COVID-19. Each CDR3 is given with its conserved first and last residue. Each record gives: CDR3 DNA, CDR3 protein, D gene, clone size, V gene, J gene, CDR3 length. A D gene is named only where the DNA matches it firmly. Expanded clones get a size class; other rows say once, few or many, or leave the size out.

cdr3_nt: TGTGCCAGCAGCCAAAGGGGGAATCAGCCCCAGCATTTT
cdr3_aa: CASSQRGNQPQHF
d_call: -
clone_size: -
v_call: TRBV3-1/TRBV3-2
j_call: TRBJ1-5
cdr3_length: 13

cdr3_nt: TGTGCCAGCAGCTTGGGTAGGGGTGTCGAGCAGTACTTC
cdr3_aa: CASSLGRGVEQYF
d_call: -
clone_size: -
v_call: TRBV5-4
j_call: TRBJ2-7
cdr3_length: 13

cdr3_nt: TGTGCCAGCAGCGTAGCTACTGGACAGGGGAATTCACCCCTCCACTTT
cdr3_aa: CASSVATGQGNSPLHF
d_call: TRBD1
clone_size: -
v_call: TRBV9
j_call: TRBJ1-6
cdr3_length: 16

cdr3_nt: TGTGCCAGCAGCCAAGACAGGGTCGGCGGCTACACCTTC
cdr3_aa: CASSQDRVGGYTF
d_call: -
clone_size: -
v_call: TRBV4-2
j_call: TRBJ1-2
cdr3_length: 13

cdr3_nt: TGTGCCAGCAGTTATGCCCCTGGACTCTCTGGAAACACCATATATTTT
cdr3_aa: CASSYAPGLSGNTIYF
d_call: -
clone_size: -
v_call: TRBV6-5
j_call: TRBJ1-3
cdr3_length: 16

cdr3_nt: TGTGCCAGCAGCTTTGGCAGGAACACTGAAGCTTTCTTT
cdr3_aa: CASSFGRNTEAFF
d_call: -
clone_size: -
v_call: TRBV11-3
j_call: TRBJ1-1
cdr3_length: 13

cdr3_nt: TGTGCCAGCAGCGTCCAGGGGATGTACAATGAGCAGTTCTTC
cdr3_aa: CASSVQGMYNEQFF
d_call: -
clone_size: -
v_call: TRBV2
j_call: TRBJ2-1
cdr3_length: 14

cdr3_nt: TGTGCCAGCAGTGAAGCCGGGACAGGGGGGTATCGGCCCCAGCATTTT
cdr3_aa: CASSEAGTGGYRPQHF
d_call: TRBD1
clone_size: -
v_call: TRBV6-1
j_call: TRBJ1-5
cdr3_length: 16

cdr3_nt: TGTGCCAGCTCACGGACAGTGAATAGCAATCAGCCCCAGCATTTT
cdr3_aa: CASSRTVNSNQPQHF
d_call: -
clone_size: -
v_call: TRBV18
j_call: TRBJ1-5
cdr3_length: 15

cdr3_nt: TGCGCCAGCAGACTTTTACCGACAGGGGGTATTACTGAAGCTTTCTTT
cdr3_aa: CASRLLPTGGITEAFF
d_call: TRBD1
clone_size: -
v_call: TRBV5-1
j_call: TRBJ1-1
cdr3_length: 16

cdr3_nt: TGTGCCAGCAGTTTGCAGGGGGCAGGTGACTATGGCTACACCTTC
cdr3_aa: CASSLQGAGDYGYTF
d_call: TRBD1
clone_size: -
v_call: TRBV28
j_call: TRBJ1-2
cdr3_length: 15

cdr3_nt: TGTGCCAGCTCCCCGGACAGGAGGGGTGAAAAACTGTTTTTT
cdr3_aa: CASSPDRRGEKLFF
d_call: TRBD1
clone_size: -
v_call: TRBV18
j_call: TRBJ1-4
cdr3_length: 14

cdr3_nt: TGCAGCGTTGAGGTGGTTATTGGAGGTGAAAAACTGTTTTTT
cdr3_aa: CSVEVVIGGEKLFF
d_call: -
clone_size: -
v_call: TRBV29-1
j_call: TRBJ1-4
cdr3_length: 14

cdr3_nt: TGTGCCAGCTGGCCGGGACAGGGTCTTCGAGCTTTCTTT
cdr3_aa: CASWPGQGLRAFF
d_call: TRBD1
clone_size: -
v_call: TRBV18
j_call: TRBJ1-1
cdr3_length: 13

cdr3_nt: TGTGCCATCAGTCTGAACAGGGTGATGAACACTGAAGCTTTCTTT
cdr3_aa: CAISLNRVMNTEAFF
d_call: -
clone_size: -
v_call: TRBV10-3
j_call: TRBJ1-1
cdr3_length: 15

cdr3_nt: TGTGCCAGCAGCCAAGAGGCGGGGGGGAGGTATCAGCCCCAGCATTTT
cdr3_aa: CASSQEAGGRYQPQHF
d_call: -
clone_size: -
v_call: TRBV4-2
j_call: TRBJ1-5
cdr3_length: 16

cdr3_nt: TGTGCCAGCAGTTTATCTAAGGACAGGGGCAGGTCACCCCTCCACTTT
cdr3_aa: CASSLSKDRGRSPLHF
d_call: TRBD1
clone_size: -
v_call: TRBV27
j_call: TRBJ1-6
cdr3_length: 16

cdr3_nt: TGTGCCAGCAGTGACAGGGGCCGACAGCCCCAGCATTTT
cdr3_aa: CASSDRGRQPQHF
d_call: TRBD1
clone_size: few
v_call: TRBV6-2/TRBV6-3
j_call: TRBJ1-5
cdr3_length: 13

cdr3_nt: TGTGCCACCAGCAGAGGGGGGGGCAATCAGCCCCAGCATTTT
cdr3_aa: CATSRGGGNQPQHF
d_call: -
clone_size: -
v_call: TRBV15
j_call: TRBJ1-5
cdr3_length: 14

cdr3_nt: TGTGCCAGCGGAGGAGAATATGGCTACACCTTC
cdr3_aa: CASGGEYGYTF
d_call: -
clone_size: -
v_call: TRBV28
j_call: TRBJ1-2
cdr3_length: 11

cdr3_nt: TGTGCCAGCAGTTCAAGACAGGGCATGGGTTTATATTTT
cdr3_aa: CASSSRQGMGLYF
d_call: TRBD1
clone_size: once
v_call: TRBV6-5
j_call: TRBJ1-3
cdr3_length: 13

cdr3_nt: TGTGCCAGTAGTGCCCACAGGGGGAACACTGAAGCTTTCTTT
cdr3_aa: CASSAHRGNTEAFF
d_call: TRBD1
clone_size: -
v_call: TRBV19
j_call: TRBJ1-1
cdr3_length: 14

cdr3_nt: TGTGCCAGCAGCTCCCGACAGAATTCACCCCTCCACTTT
cdr3_aa: CASSSRQNSPLHF
d_call: -
clone_size: -
v_call: TRBV7-8
j_call: TRBJ1-6
cdr3_length: 13

cdr3_nt: TGTGCCAGCAAGGAGCGGCAAGAGACCCAGTACTTC
cdr3_aa: CASKERQETQYF
d_call: -
clone_size: -
v_call: TRBV2
j_call: TRBJ2-5
cdr3_length: 12

cdr3_nt: TGTGCCAGCAGCTTGCAAGGGGTTAACAACGAGCAGTACTTC
cdr3_aa: CASSLQGVNNEQYF
d_call: -
clone_size: -
v_call: TRBV5-4
j_call: TRBJ2-7
cdr3_length: 14

cdr3_nt: TGCGCCAGCGCTCTTGGACAGGGAGGCTATGGCTACACCTTC
cdr3_aa: CASALGQGGYGYTF
d_call: TRBD1
clone_size: once
v_call: TRBV10-2
j_call: TRBJ1-2
cdr3_length: 14

cdr3_nt: TGTGCCAGCAGCTTAGCAGAGACAGGGAGGGGCTACACCTTC
cdr3_aa: CASSLAETGRGYTF
d_call: TRBD1
clone_size: few
v_call: TRBV7-8
j_call: TRBJ1-2
cdr3_length: 14

cdr3_nt: TGTGCCAGCAGTAGTGCGTCGCGGGGGGGCACAGATACGCAGTATTTT
cdr3_aa: CASSSASRGGTDTQYF
d_call: TRBD2
clone_size: -
v_call: TRBV9
j_call: TRBJ2-3
cdr3_length: 16

cdr3_nt: TGCGCCAGCAGCTTGGTCGGGGGCTCCTACAATGAGCAGTTCTTC
cdr3_aa: CASSLVGGSYNEQFF
d_call: -
clone_size: -
v_call: TRBV5-1
j_call: TRBJ2-1
cdr3_length: 15

cdr3_nt: TGTGCCAGCAGTGACCTCAGAGGGAGCAACACTGAAGCTTTCTTT
cdr3_aa: CASSDLRGSNTEAFF
d_call: -
clone_size: -
v_call: TRBV6-4
j_call: TRBJ1-1
cdr3_length: 15

cdr3_nt: TGTGCCAGCAGCGTAGGAAGGTGGGGGGTGGATGAGCAGTTCTTC
cdr3_aa: CASSVGRWGVDEQFF
d_call: -
clone_size: -
v_call: TRBV9
j_call: TRBJ2-1
cdr3_length: 15

cdr3_nt: TGTGCCAGCAGTTACGTGGGACAGCTTACCGGGGAGCTGTTTTTT
cdr3_aa: CASSYVGQLTGELFF
d_call: TRBD1
clone_size: -
v_call: TRBV6-6
j_call: TRBJ2-2
cdr3_length: 15